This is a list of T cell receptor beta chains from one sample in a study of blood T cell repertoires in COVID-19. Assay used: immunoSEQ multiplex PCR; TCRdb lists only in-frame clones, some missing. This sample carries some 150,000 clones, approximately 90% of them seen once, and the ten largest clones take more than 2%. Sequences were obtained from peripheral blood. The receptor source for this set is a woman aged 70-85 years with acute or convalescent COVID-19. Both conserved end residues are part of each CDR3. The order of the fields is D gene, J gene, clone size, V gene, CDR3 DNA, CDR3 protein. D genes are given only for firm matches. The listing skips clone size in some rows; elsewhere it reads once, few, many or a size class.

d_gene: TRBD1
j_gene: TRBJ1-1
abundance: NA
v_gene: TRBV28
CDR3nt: TGTGCCAGCAGTTTCGGGGGGACAGGTGCGTTGGCTTTCTTT
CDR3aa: CASSFGGTGALAFF

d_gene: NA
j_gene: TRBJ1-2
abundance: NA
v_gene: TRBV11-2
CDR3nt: TGTGCCAGCAGCTTAGATCAGGGTATTGGCTACACCTTC
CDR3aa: CASSLDQGIGYTF

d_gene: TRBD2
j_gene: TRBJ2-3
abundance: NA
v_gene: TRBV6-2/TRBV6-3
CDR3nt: TGTGCCAGCAGTTTTTCGGGGGGGAGTGCAGATACGCAGTATTTT
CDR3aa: CASSFSGGSADTQYF

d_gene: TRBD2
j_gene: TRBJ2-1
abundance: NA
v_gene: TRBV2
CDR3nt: TGTGCCAGCAGTGCCCTAGCGGTAGGGGAGCAGTTCTTC
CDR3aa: CASSALAVGEQFF

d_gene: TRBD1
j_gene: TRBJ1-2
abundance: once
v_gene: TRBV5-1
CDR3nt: TGCGCCAGCAGCTTGGAAGGGACAGGGAACTATGGCTACACCTTC
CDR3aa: CASSLEGTGNYGYTF

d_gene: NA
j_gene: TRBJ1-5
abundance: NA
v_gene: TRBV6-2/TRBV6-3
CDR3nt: TGTGCCAGCACCCCTTGGGGTACAGGGCCCAATCAGCCCCAGCATTTT
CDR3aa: CASTPWGTGPNQPQHF

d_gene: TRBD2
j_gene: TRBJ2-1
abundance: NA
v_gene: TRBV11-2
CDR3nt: TGTGCCAGCAGCTCCCGAAGCGGGGGGGCTTCCAATGAGCAGTTCTTC
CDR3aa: CASSSRSGGASNEQFF

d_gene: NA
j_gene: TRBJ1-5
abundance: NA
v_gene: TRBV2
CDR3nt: TGTGCCAGCAGGGGAGATCAGCCCCAGCATTTT
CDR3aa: CASRGDQPQHF

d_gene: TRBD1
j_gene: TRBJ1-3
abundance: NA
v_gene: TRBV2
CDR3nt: TGTGCCAGCAGCGCCGGACAGGGGGCTCGTGGAAACACCATATATTTT
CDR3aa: CASSAGQGARGNTIYF

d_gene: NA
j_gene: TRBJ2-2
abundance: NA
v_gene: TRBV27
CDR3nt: TGTGCCAGCAGTTTAGTGGGGGGATCCATAAGAACCGGGGAGCTGTTTTTT
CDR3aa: CASSLVGGSIRTGELFF

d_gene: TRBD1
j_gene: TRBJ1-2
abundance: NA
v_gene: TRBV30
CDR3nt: TGTGCCTGGAGTGTGCGCTTCGACAGGGTTGGCTACACCTTC
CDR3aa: CAWSVRFDRVGYTF

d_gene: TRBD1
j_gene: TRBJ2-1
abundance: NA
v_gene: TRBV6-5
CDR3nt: TGTGCCAGCAAGCGGGAGACAGGGGGCATCAATGAGCAGTTCTTC
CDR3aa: CASKRETGGINEQFF

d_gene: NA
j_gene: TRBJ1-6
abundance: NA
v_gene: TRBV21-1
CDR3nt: TGTGCCAGCAGCAAAGTATCTACAGGGCCCTATAATTCACCCCTCCACTTT
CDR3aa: CASSKVSTGPYNSPLHF

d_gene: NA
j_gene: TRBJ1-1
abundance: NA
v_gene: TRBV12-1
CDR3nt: TGTGCCAGCAGCCACGGGACAGCGAACACTGAAGCTTTCTTT
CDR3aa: CASSHGTANTEAFF

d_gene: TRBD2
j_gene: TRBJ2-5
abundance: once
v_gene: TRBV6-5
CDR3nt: TGTGCCAGCGTCGGGGCAGGACTAGCACAGGAGACCCAGTACTTC
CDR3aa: CASVGAGLAQETQYF

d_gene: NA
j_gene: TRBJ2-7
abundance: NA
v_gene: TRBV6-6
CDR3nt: TGTGCCAGCAGTTACTCGGCAGGGGACTACGAGCAGTACTTC
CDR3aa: CASSYSAGDYEQYF

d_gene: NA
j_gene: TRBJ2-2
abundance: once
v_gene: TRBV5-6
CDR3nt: TGTGCCAGCAGCCTAGGACAGAACACCGGGGAGCTGTTTTTT
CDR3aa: CASSLGQNTGELFF

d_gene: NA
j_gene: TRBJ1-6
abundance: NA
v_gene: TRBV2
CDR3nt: TGTGCCAGCAGTCCCGGGGGGTTAATAGATTCACCCCTCCACTTT
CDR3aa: CASSPGGLIDSPLHF